The 5 T cell receptor beta chains given below trace back to one sample, sequenced in a study of CD8 T cells in Susac syndrome (dated by TCRdb to between 2017 and 2020). Library construction relied on the immunoSEQ multiplex PCR assay. RNA was extracted using the RNeasy kit, and roughly 0.5 to 1 ug of the RNA was reverse transcribed with random hexamers. TCRdb itself trimmed the public reads at Q25 with fastp, ran MiXCR and retained productive beta chains. Each record represents a unique CDR3 protein, reported with the most common genes and DNA among its rows. The sample includes roughly 190,000 distinct CDR3 sequences, with 90% to 97% observed a single time. 0.098% of the sample comes from the top ten. Sequenced sample: CD4+ T cells from PBMCs. Receptors were obtained from a human donor with Susac syndrome.

The chain is built from TRBV2 and TRBJ2-7, with D perhaps TRBD1 or TRBD2 (5 bases each). This CDR3 has 13 residues. Deletions cut 5 bases from V and 2 bases from J, with 10 bases between. CDR1 and CDR2 (germline): SNHLY, FYNNEI. The chain's CDR3 is CASSRDGAYEQYF. CDR3 DNA: TGTGCCAGCAGTCGGGACGGCGCCTACGAGCAGTACTTC.

The rearrangement uses TRBV20-1 and TRBJ2-2; either TRBD1 or TRBD2 may supply D (5 bases each). The CDR3 runs to 14 residues. Germline V gives CDR1 DFQATT, CDR2 SNEGSKA (reference sequence). The V and J ends lost 0 bases and 1 base respectively, with 6 bases between them. The CDR3 nucleotides are TGCAGTGCTAGAGATGGGGGGAACACCGGGGAGCTGTTTTTT. It yields the protein CSARDGGNTGELFF.

The V call is TRBV15, the J call TRBJ2-7; D perhaps matches TRBD1 (6 bases). V was trimmed by 5 bases and J by 0 bases, leaving 11 bases between them. Germline CDR1 reads LNHNV; CDR2 reads YYDKDF (reference sequence). This CDR3 region has 14 residues. The DNA of the CDR3 is TGTGCCACCAGCGCCGGACAGATCTCCTACGAGCAGTACTTC. As protein: CATSAGQISYEQYF.

The chain couples TRBV9 to TRBJ1-2; TRBD1 matches at 9 bases. CDR1 is SGDLS, CDR2 YYNGEE, per germline. This CDR3 has 14 amino acids. With 0 bases clipped from V and 7 bases from J, the junction kept 4 bases outside the gene matches. The CDR3 reads CASSVGGQGGGYTF. CDR3 sequence (DNA): TGTGCCAGCAGCGTAGGGGGACAGGGAGGTGGCTACACCTTC.

The rearrangement links TRBV5-4 to TRBJ2-5, with D maybe TRBD1 (6 bases). Germline V lookup: CDR1 SGHNT, CDR2 YYREEE (reference sequence). This CDR3 has 13 residues. V was clipped by 2 bases and J by 5 bases, with 10 bases between them. CDR3 bases: TGTGCCAGCAGCTTTGAAAGGGGGGAGACCCAGTACTTC. It encodes CASSFERGETQYF.